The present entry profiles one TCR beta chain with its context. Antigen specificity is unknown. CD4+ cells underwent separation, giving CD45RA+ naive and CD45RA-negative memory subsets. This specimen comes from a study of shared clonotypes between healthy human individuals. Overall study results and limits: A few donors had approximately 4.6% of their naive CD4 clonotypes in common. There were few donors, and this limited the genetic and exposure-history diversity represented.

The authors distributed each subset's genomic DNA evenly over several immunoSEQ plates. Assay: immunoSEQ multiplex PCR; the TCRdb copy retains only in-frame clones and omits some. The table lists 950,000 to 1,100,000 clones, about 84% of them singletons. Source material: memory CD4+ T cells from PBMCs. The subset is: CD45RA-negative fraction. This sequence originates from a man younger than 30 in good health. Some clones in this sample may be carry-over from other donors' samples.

The CDR3 bases are TGCGCCAGCAGCCAAGAGTTCCATCCCCAGGACCCCCAATACGAGCAGTACTTC. Translation: CASSQEFHPQDPQYEQYF. The chain links TRBV4-3 to TRBJ2-7; D gene unclear. The CDR3 is made up of 18 amino acids. Looked up from germline, CDR1 is LGHNA and CDR2 is YSLEER. Trimming removed 0 bases from V and 4 bases from J, with 22 bases in between.